The 11 T cell receptor beta chains in this list originate from one sample, sequenced in a study of CD8 T cells in ankylosing spondylitis. TCRdb recomputed calls from the 5' RACE reads with MiXCR, one row per CDR3 protein. The sample holds about 310,000 distinct CDR3 sequences, about 20% seen once. Sequencing used blood, either unsorted or a sorted T cell fraction (not recorded which). The receptor source for this set is a female donor with ankylosing spondylitis or in good health (not recorded which).

Written as DNA, the CDR3 is TGCAGTGCTAGTCGGATAGCGAATCAGCCCCAGCATTTT. Translating gives CSASRIANQPQHF. The chain employs TRBV20-1 and TRBJ1-5; D call uncertain. CDR1 DFQATT and CDR2 SNEGSKA come from the germline V gene (reference sequence). V lost 3 bases to trimming and J lost 4 bases, with 10 bases between them. The CDR3 is 13 amino acids.

V gene TRBV6-2 or TRBV6-3 combines with J gene TRBJ1-1, with D perhaps TRBD1 (5 bases). Per germline, CDR1 MNHEY and CDR2 SVGEGT. The V end lost 1 base, the J end lost 5 bases, and 5 bases lay between the germline ends. The CDR3 extends over 12 amino acids. The CDR3, as DNA: TGTGCCAGCAGTTACTGGGGGACTGAAGCTTTCTTT. As protein: CASSYWGTEAFF.

The chain combines TRBV5-1 with TRBJ2-1, with D possibly TRBD2 on 6 matching bases. From germline, CDR1 is SGHRS and CDR2 YFSETQ. The V and J ends lost 9 bases and 7 bases respectively, with 20 bases between them. This CDR3 has 14 amino acids. CDR3 amino acids: CATSLISGPNEQFF. Written as DNA, the CDR3 is TGCGCCACCTCCCTCATCAGCGGGCCAAATGAGCAGTTCTTC.

This chain links TRBV2 with TRBJ2-3; 9 bases line up with TRBD2. This CDR3 is built from 15 residues. Per the germline V gene, CDR1 is SNHLY and CDR2 is FYNNEI. The V and J ends lost 6 bases and 4 bases, in that order; junction bases with no gene match: 8. The CDR3 DNA reads TGTGCCAGCAGGCGGGGCGGGAGGGGATCAGATACGCAGTATTTT. Translated, it gives CASRRGGRGSDTQYF. The whole variable domain, filled in from reference TRBV2 and TRBJ2-3, reads EPEVTQTPSHQVTQMGQEVILRCVPISNHLYFYWYRQILGQKVEFLVSFYNNEISEKSEIFDDQFSVERPDGSNFTLKIRSTKLEDSAMYFCASRRGGRGSDTQYFGPGTRLTVL.

The V gene is TRBV29-1, the J gene TRBJ2-7; TRBD2 is a possible D gene (7 bases). Trimming stripped 7 bases from V and 7 bases from J, with 20 bases between. Germline CDR1 SQVTM, CDR2 ANQGSEA. The CDR3 is 13 residues long. The CDR3 DNA reads TGCAGCGCTCACTGGGGGGGGGCGGGAGAGCAGTACTTC. Protein product: CSAHWGGAGEQYF.

This clonotype was counted only a few times. The J gene is TRBJ1-2, the V gene TRBV9; D gene unclear. Trimming cost V 0 bases and J 4 bases, with 19 bases left between them. The CDR3 has 17 residues. Germline CDR1 and CDR2: SGDLS and YYNGEE. CDR3 nucleotides: TGTGCCAGCAGCGTAGCAGGAGCTGGGCCCTTAAGCTATGGCTACACCTTC. Amino acid sequence: CASSVAGAGPLSYGYTF.

This clonotype was observed a handful of times. This chain links TRBV6-4 with TRBJ1-1; TRBD1 matches 12 bases. The CDR3 runs to 14 residues. The V gene's germline CDR1 is MRHNA and CDR2 SNTAGT. V trimming: 4 bases; J trimming: 6 bases; junction bases outside the gene matches: 3. CDR3 DNA sequence: TGTGCCAGCAGTGCCGGGACAGGGGGCTCTGAAGCTTTCTTT. Amino acids: CASSAGTGGSEAFF.

V gene TRBV12-3 or TRBV12-4 combines with J gene TRBJ1-2; D possibly corresponds to TRBD1 (5 bases). Trimming removed 4 bases from V and 8 bases from J, with 5 bases in between. CDR3 length: 10 residues. The CDR3 sequence is CASSYRGYTF. In DNA form, the CDR3 reads TGTGCCAGCAGTTACAGGGGCTACACCTTC.

The chain links TRBV11-1 to TRBJ2-7; 8 positions match TRBD2. After removal of 5 bases from V and 4 bases from J, the junction contained 19 bases not matched to a gene. The CDR3 is made up of 18 amino acids. Per germline, CDR1 SGHAT and CDR2 FQDESV (reference sequence). CDR3 sequence reads: CASSPRFLLREGKYEQYF. Written as DNA, the CDR3 is TGTGCCAGCAGCCCTAGATTCCTTTTACGGGAGGGAAAATACGAGCAGTACTTC.

The J gene is TRBJ2-1, the V gene TRBV12-3 or TRBV12-4, with 9 bases matching TRBD2. V shed 1 base and J 7 bases; nucleotides not matched to a gene: 5. The CDR3 has 15 amino acids. CDR3 amino acids: CASSLGWREGNEQFF. CDR3 DNA sequence: TGTGCCAGCAGTTTAGGTTGGCGGGAGGGGAATGAGCAGTTCTTC.

The V call is TRBV28, the J call TRBJ2-3; D tentatively reads TRBD1 or TRBD2 (5 bases each). Between the trimmed V and J ends, which lost 6 bases and 1 base, there was a span of 17 bases. Germline CDR1 MDHEN, CDR2 SYDVKM. The CDR3 is 16 residues long. The CDR3 protein is CASSFDGTDRTDTQYF. CDR3 in DNA: TGTGCCAGCAGCTTCGACGGGACGGACCGCACAGATACGCAGTATTTT.